Each of the 21 T cell receptor beta chains below was sequenced from the same sample in a study of OX40 agonist ivuxolimab in advanced cancers. The library was obtained by the immunoSEQ multiplex PCR assay. TCRdb holds this immuneACCESS table with in-frame rearrangements only. Some clones are missing; in checked studies, unresolved V genes explain under half, and the rest has no known cause. Here the sample has fewer than 100,000 clones; approximately 91% occur a single time. The ten most abundant clones make up roughly 13% of the sample. This specimen consisted of CD4+ or CD8+ T cells sorted from blood, obtained in a trial of the OX40 agonist ivuxolimab. Receptors originate from an adult with an advanced solid tumor such as melanoma, head and neck, liver or kidney cancer.

This rearrangement joins TRBV30 to TRBJ2-2; the match to TRBD2 covers 9 bases. This CDR3 region has 17 residues. The germline V gene has CDR1 GTSNPN and CDR2 SVGIG (reference sequence). The trim removed 0 bases at V and 6 bases at J, leaving 11 bases unmatched. CDR3 residues: CAWSVYLPSGMSGELFF. Here the CDR3 DNA reads TGTGCCTGGAGTGTATATTTGCCTAGCGGGATGTCCGGGGAGCTGTTTTTT.

Only a few counts were recorded for this clone. The chain couples TRBV5-4 to TRBJ2-7; tentative D call: TRBD2 (6 bases). Trimming stripped 2 bases from V and 0 bases from J, with 9 bases between. This CDR3 comprises 14 residues. The germline CDR1 and CDR2 sequences are SGHNT and YYREEE (reference sequence). CDR3 region: CASSLGRDSYEQYF. In DNA, the CDR3 is TGTGCCAGCAGCTTAGGGCGGGACTCCTACGAGCAGTACTTC.

This rearrangement joins TRBV11-1 to TRBJ2-1; TRBD2 aligns across 8 bases. Germline trimming cut 2 bases from V and 7 bases from J; bases unmatched to any gene: 4. There are 14 residues in the CDR3. From germline, CDR1 is SGHAT and CDR2 FQDESV (reference sequence). The CDR3 bases are TGTGCCAGCAGCTTAAGCGGGAGACTAAATGAGCAGTTCTTC. Its translation is CASSLSGRLNEQFF.

The rearrangement links TRBV6-5 to TRBJ2-7, with 9 bases aligning to TRBD1. The CDR3 loop spans 14 amino acids. Germline CDR1 MNHEY, CDR2 SVGAGI. Trimming at V came to 5 bases and at J to 3 bases, leaving 5 bases not matched to a gene. The CDR3 loop reads CASSPGTGSYEQYF. The DNA for the CDR3 is TGTGCCAGCAGTCCCGGGACAGGGAGCTACGAGCAGTACTTC.

This clone was observed a few times. The rearrangement uses TRBV7-9 and TRBJ1-5; D not certain. The CDR3 is 13 residues long. V lost 5 bases and J lost 7, with 12 bases in between. CDR1 and CDR2 (germline): SEHNR, FQNEAQ (reference sequence). The CDR3 protein is CASSPSVEQPQHF. The CDR3, as DNA: TGTGCCAGCAGCCCCTCGGTGGAACAGCCCCAGCATTTT. The variable domain in full, with the rest retrieved from reference TRBV7-9 and TRBJ1-5, is DTGVSQNPRHKITKRGQNVTFRCDPISEHNRLYWYRQTLGQGPEFLTYFQNEAQLEKSRLLSDRFSAERPKGSFSTLEIQRTEQGDSAMYLCASSPSVEQPQHFGDGTRLSIL.

V usage is TRBV27 and J usage is TRBJ1-1; tentative D call: TRBD1 (5 bases). The CDR3 totals 14 residues. CDR1 and CDR2 from the germline V gene are MNHEY and SMNVEV (reference sequence). Trimming shortened V by 3 bases and J by 3 bases, and 11 bases separated the two germline ends. The CDR3 is CASSFGGIHTEAFF. For the CDR3, the DNA is TGTGCCAGCAGTTTTGGGGGGATTCACACTGAAGCTTTCTTT.

This chain connects TRBV19 to TRBJ2-1, with a tentative D call TRBD2 (5 bases). V was clipped by 3 bases and J by 0 bases, with 12 bases between them. The CDR3 is made up of 16 amino acids. Germline V gene data show CDR1 as LNHDA and CDR2 as SQIVND (reference sequence). CDR3 sequence reads: CASSMGSASSYNEQFF. The CDR3 DNA follows: TGTGCCAGTAGTATGGGTAGCGCTAGCTCCTACAATGAGCAGTTCTTC.

The chain joins TRBV7-9 to TRBJ2-3; 9 bases agree with TRBD2. Germline CDR1 is SEHNR and CDR2 is FQNEAQ (reference sequence). V lost 3 bases and J lost 5; bases outside the gene matches: 3. The CDR3 length is 14 residues. The chain's CDR3 is CASSFPLAGDTQYF. The CDR3 bases are TGTGCCAGCAGCTTCCCACTAGCGGGAGATACGCAGTATTTT.

The chain joins TRBV5-1 to TRBJ2-7; possible D gene TRBD1, 5 bases. Germline V gene sequence: CDR1 SGHRS, CDR2 YFSETQ. This CDR3 is 15 amino acids long. V was pared by 1 base and J by 1 base, with 12 bases between. In DNA, the CDR3 is TGCGCCAGCAGCTTGCAGGGCCGCCCATCCTACGAGCAGTACTTC. This sequence encodes CASSLQGRPSYEQYF.

V usage is TRBV7-3 and J usage is TRBJ2-7; D is ambiguous. The V and J ends lost 5 bases and 6 bases respectively, with 8 bases between them. In germline, CDR1 is SGHTA, CDR2 FQGTGA. The CDR3 runs 11 residues. The CDR3 spells CASSPLSEQYF. CDR3 nucleotides: TGTGCCAGCAGCCCCCTCAGCGAGCAGTACTTC.

This clone was detected only once. The V call is TRBV5-6, the J call TRBJ2-1; a possible D gene is TRBD2 (6 bases). CDR1 is SGHDT, CDR2 YYEEEE, per germline. Trimming shortened V by 7 bases and J by 1 base, and 21 bases separated the two germline ends. The CDR3 spans 17 residues. Here the CDR3 DNA reads TGTGCCAGCTACCTCTTGGGGGGAGTCGGGTCCTACAATGAGCAGTTCTTC. Translated, it gives CASYLLGGVGSYNEQFF.

The chain links TRBV5-1 to TRBJ2-1; 7 bases are shared with TRBD2. The V and J ends lost 0 bases and 8 bases, in that order; junction bases with no gene match: 11. From germline, CDR1 is SGHRS and CDR2 YFSETQ. The CDR3 covers 16 residues. The CDR3 sequence is CASSLGNGLVEDEQFF. The CDR3 DNA reads as TGCGCCAGCAGCTTGGGAAACGGACTAGTTGAAGATGAGCAGTTCTTC.

J is TRBJ2-5 and V is TRBV7-2, with a possible D match to TRBD2 (5 bases). Trimming pared 1 base from V and 5 bases from J, leaving 5 bases between. The germline gives CDR1 SGHTA, CDR2 FQGNSA. CDR3 size: 12 residues. CDR3 sequence reads: CASSLVAETQYF. The CDR3 bases are TGTGCCAGCAGCTTAGTAGCGGAGACCCAGTACTTC.

The rearrangement uses TRBV4-1 and TRBJ1-5, with D possibly matching TRBD1 (5 bases). Germline V gene sequence: CDR1 MGHRA, CDR2 YSYEKL. This CDR3 comprises 18 residues. The germline V and J ends were trimmed by 0 bases and 3 bases, with 18 bases remaining between them. The CDR3 region is CASSQDPGGGVLNQPQHF. For the CDR3, the DNA is TGCGCCAGCAGCCAAGATCCTGGGGGGGGTGTGCTCAATCAGCCCCAGCATTTT.

Remarks on this clone: Other DNA sequences in the sample encode the same CDR3. V and J are TRBV6-5 and TRBJ1-5, with D possibly TRBD1 on 5 matching bases. This CDR3 contains 14 residues. V was shortened by 5 bases and J by 7 bases, with 15 bases between the two germline ends. Germline lookup yields CDR1 MNHEY and CDR2 SVGAGI. The CDR3 sequence: CASSPDRQNQPQHF. The DNA of the CDR3 is TGTGCCAGCAGTCCCGACAGACAGAACCAGCCCCAGCATTTT.

The chain carries TRBV27 and TRBJ1-2; D not certain. CDR1 MNHEY and CDR2 SMNVEV come from the germline V gene (reference sequence). V was shortened by 0 bases and J by 1 base, with 15 bases between the two germline ends. CDR3 length: 17 amino acids. CDR3 residues: CASSLSYQPYFNYGYTF. The CDR3 DNA sequence: TGTGCCAGCAGTTTATCCTATCAACCTTATTTTAACTATGGCTACACCTTC.

The chain recombines TRBV6-5 with TRBJ1-2, with 7 bases that match TRBD1. The germline V gene encodes CDR1 MNHEY and CDR2 SVGAGI. The CDR3 runs 14 residues. The ends lost 7 bases at V and 1 base at J; junction bases unmatched: 6. The CDR3 DNA sequence: TGTGCCAGCACCGACAGGGACGGTAACTATGGCTACACCTTC. Translating gives CASTDRDGNYGYTF.

The chain recombines TRBV7-9 with TRBJ1-4; 7 positions agree with TRBD1. The CDR3 extends over 15 amino acids. The trim removed 3 bases at V and 5 bases at J, leaving 6 bases unmatched. Germline assignment: CDR1 SEHNR and CDR2 FQNEAQ (reference sequence). The CDR3 DNA is TGTGCCAGCAGCTTGGCCGGGACAGAAAATGAAAAACTGTTTTTT. It codes for CASSLAGTENEKLFF.

J is TRBJ2-7 and V is TRBV7-9, with 7 bases matching TRBD1. Per germline, CDR1 SEHNR and CDR2 FQNEAQ (reference sequence). The V and J ends lost 5 bases and 0 bases, in that order; junction bases with no gene match: 4. The CDR3 has 14 residues. The CDR3 here is CASSPRDSSYEQYF. DNA of the CDR3: TGTGCCAGCAGCCCTCGGGACAGCTCCTACGAGCAGTACTTC. Combining the CDR3 with reference TRBV7-9 and TRBJ2-7 gives the whole variable domain DTGVSQNPRHKITKRGQNVTFRCDPISEHNRLYWYRQTLGQGPEFLTYFQNEAQLEKSRLLSDRFSAERPKGSFSTLEIQRTEQGDSAMYLCASSPRDSSYEQYFGPGTRLTVT.

The V call is TRBV13, the J call TRBJ2-2, with D maybe TRBD2 (5 bases). Trimming removed 0 bases from V and 5 bases from J, with 10 bases in between. The germline gives CDR1 PRHDT, CDR2 FYEKMQ (reference sequence). CDR3 length: 15 residues. The CDR3 DNA reads TGTGCCAGCAGCTTAGGAGCTAGGAGGACCGGGGAGCTGTTTTTT. It is translated as CASSLGARRTGELFF.

This chain's CDR3 is CASSPARQNTEAFF. DNA of the CDR3: TGTGCCAGCAGCCCCGCCCGACAGAACACTGAAGCTTTCTTT. J is TRBJ1-1 and V is TRBV7-9; the D is unclear. Germline values: CDR1 SEHNR, CDR2 FQNEAQ (reference sequence). The V end lost 5 bases, the J end lost 1 base, and 11 bases lay between the germline ends. The CDR3 spans 14 residues.